This T cell receptor (beta chain) was documented in a study of blood T cells in healthy people across ages (dated by TCRdb to the mid-2010s). About the study as a whole: In model experiments, template switching captured roughly one uniquely barcoded TCR beta cDNA molecule for every two T cells. To track age-related changes in TCR beta repertoire diversity, the study relied on deep sequencing normalized with unique cDNA molecular identifiers. Donors were grouped into four age groups: young (average approximately 15 years), middle-aged (around 39), aged (around 60) and long-lived (approximately 82). Donors of different ages were randomly distributed across sequencing lanes to avoid experimental bias. The study analyzed two additional independent replicas of 1 million unique cDNA reads from the same blood draw for two donors, one aged 18 to 29 and one aged 80 or older.

The donors were around 39 Caucasian individuals from Russia, aged roughly 6 to 95 years, who were systemically healthy. Each donor gave ten milliliters of peripheral blood, collected into EDTA-treated Vacutainer tubes. Ficoll-Paque density-gradient centrifugation was used to isolate PBMCs, with at least 6.5 million per sample. Total RNA was extracted from PBMCs with Trizol reagent, with at least 5.5 micrograms obtained per sample. For every donor, flow cytometry on a PBMC aliquot measured the percentage of naive CD45RAhigh/CD27high T cells. Worth noting for this clonotype: This clone's antigen is unknown. No much larger clone exists at a distance of one base, and base qualities are not known.

Paper-wide results and their limitations: Observed TCR beta diversity per million T cells fell roughly linearly with age, and a significant reduction was already apparent by age roughly 40. There was a strong correlation between observed TCR beta diversity and the percentage of naive T cells measured by flow cytometry. Since profiling was done on bulk unsorted PBMCs, naive and antigen-experienced compartments could not be conclusively compared. Estimates of total diversity based on one million sequenced T cells were regarded as lower bounds and as underestimates. Compared with the aged group, the long-lived group had more naive CD4+ T cells, fewer expanded clones and increased TCR diversity, suggesting age selection. Because donor CMV infection status was unknown, age-related changes in expanded clonotypes were potentially confounded.

Including cysteine and phenylalanine, the CDR3 has 17 amino acids. The DNA shown is the 51-base CDR3, in frame from base 1. As encoded in the germline V gene, CDR1 is SGHTA while CDR2 is FQGNSA. V is reduced by 0 bases and J by 12 bases, leaving a spacing of 21 bases between them. Libraries came from 5' RACE. These reads were obtained on an Illumina HiSeq 2500. A second roughly 6 to 12 cycle PCR used a sample-barcoded 5' primer and a J-beta primer mix. A unique molecular identifier was introduced onto each TCR beta cDNA molecule by a template-switch 5' adaptor carrying 12 random nucleotides. Each sample yielded at least 3 million CDR3-containing paired-end reads. First-strand cDNA was synthesized from all RNA with the Mint cDNA synthesis kit, primed by a TRBC-specific oligonucleotide. All cDNA was treated with uracil-DNA glycosylase and then went through a first 18-cycle PCR with the universal primers M1SS and BC2_uni_R. The study's own analysis went as follows. For normalization, 1 million high-quality reads were randomly selected from each sample, with every read carrying a distinct molecular identifier. Instead of being binned into consensus sequences, reads with shared molecular identifiers were discarded. MiTCR, run with a Q25 quality threshold and the strictest error-elimination algorithm, handled CDR3 identification, clonotype clustering and error correction. A nonparametric unseen species model with Euler transformation was used to estimate a lower bound on total TCR beta diversity. The public reads were quality trimmed at Q25 with fastp and then assembled into clones with MiXCR by TCRdb, keeping productive beta chains. CDR3 protein sequences are deduplicated, and each keeps its most common genes and DNA. V and J calls and clone size were set by TCRdb, not the authors. This sample lists over 1.5 million distinct CDR3 sequences; less than 50% were detected once. Of the sample, around 2.1% is held by the ten largest clones.

This TCR was recovered from a woman in her thirties or forties in good health. Sequencing was carried out using blood. The chain couples TRBV7-2 to TRBJ2-6, with a weak D call of TRBD1 (6 bases match). The bases read TGTGCCAGCAGCTTAGCGACAGGTTGGATGGGGACCAGCGTCCTGACTTTC. Its protein is CASSLATGWMGTSVLTF. The CDR3 plus the reference TRBV7-2 and TRBJ2-6 genes for the other parts give the full variable domain: GAGVSQSPSNKVTEKGKDVELRCDPISGHTALYWYRQSLGQGLEFLIYFQGNSAPDKSGLPSDRFSAERTGGSVSTLTIQRTQQEDSAVYLCASSLATGWMGTSVLTFGAGSRLTVL.